The present T cell receptor beta chain was sequenced within a study of T cells in tumors after PD-1 blockade. Study at large: A subset received ongoing vismodegib 150 mg daily alongside anti-PD-1 therapy. General study results and limits: Peripheral recruitment is suggested, as some novel exhausted tumor clones were in pre-treatment blood.

Profiled with immunoSEQ multiplex PCR; TCRdb holds only in-frame clones, not every one. Of fewer than 55,000 clones listed, 81% are singletons. J was trimmed by 0 bases and V by 3 bases; bases with no gene match: 3. CDR1 and CDR2 (germline): SGHRS, YFSETQ. This CDR3 is 15 amino acids long. As to this clone: As yet, its antigen is unknown.

The origin of this receptor is a human donor with basal cell carcinoma. The rearrangement links TRBV5-1 to TRBJ1-3, with TRBD1 matching over 7 bases. Sample: PBMCs, taken before anti-PD-1 treatment. The CDR3, as DNA: TGCGCCAGCAGCTCGGGGACAGCCTCTGGAAACACCATATATTTT. Protein: CASSSGTASGNTIYF.